The 2 T cell receptor beta chains listed next were all sequenced from one sample in a study of OX40 agonist ivuxolimab in advanced cancers. The method was immunoSEQ multiplex PCR; TCRdb's version includes in-frame clones alone and lacks a portion of them. The sample has around 6,300 clones; about 84% are singletons. Sequenced material: CD4+ or CD8+ T cells sorted from blood, taken in a trial of the OX40 agonist ivuxolimab. These receptors were taken from an adult with an advanced solid tumor such as melanoma, head and neck, liver or kidney cancer.

The chain employs TRBV4-1 and TRBJ2-3; D might be TRBD2 (6 bases). This CDR3 has 15 amino acids. From germline, CDR1 is MGHRA and CDR2 YSYEKL. Trimming shortened V by 0 bases and J by 4 bases, and 11 bases separated the two germline ends. CDR3 sequence (DNA): TGCGCCAGCAGCCAAGAAAGAGGCGGGGCAGATACGCAGTATTTT. It specifies CASSQERGGADTQYF.

This rearrangement joins TRBV6-1 to TRBJ2-1; 7 bases agree with TRBD1. Trimming at V came to 2 bases and at J to 5 bases, leaving 9 bases not matched to a gene. Per germline, CDR1 MNHNS and CDR2 SASEGT. The CDR3 sequence is 16 residues long. In DNA form, the CDR3 reads TGTGCCAGCAGTGAACCTCGGGACAGCCAAAACAATGAGCAGTTCTTC. Translated: CASSEPRDSQNNEQFF.